Listed here are 18 T cell receptor beta chains from one sample, sequenced in a study of blood T cell repertoires in COVID-19. Profiling relied on immunoSEQ multiplex PCR, and the TCRdb table lists in-frame clones only, not all of them. The sample consists of 55,000 to 80,000 clones, 86% of them appearing once. Sequencing was done on a sample of peripheral blood. These receptors originate from a human donor in a cohort sampled during active COVID-19.

The rearrangement links TRBV5-1 to TRBJ1-2, with D unclear. The CDR3 has 13 residues. Germline-derived CDR1 and CDR2 are SGHRS and YFSETQ. V lost 1 base and J lost 6, with 10 bases in between. The CDR3 protein is CASSLPGSDGYTF. The CDR3 nucleotides are TGCGCCAGCAGCTTGCCCGGGTCGGATGGCTACACCTTC.

The chain joins TRBV27 to TRBJ1-2; 7 bases fit TRBD1. Germline CDR1 MNHEY, CDR2 SMNVEV (reference sequence). The CDR3 has 19 amino acids. The ends lost 5 bases at V and 3 bases at J; junction bases unmatched: 21. The CDR3 nucleotides read TGTGCCAGCAGTCCATTTGCGTCGGGAGACAGGGTCCCCTACTATGGCTACACCTTC. Amino acid sequence: CASSPFASGDRVPYYGYTF.

The rearrangement uses TRBV28 and TRBJ2-6; TRBD1 matches at 9 bases. V shed 4 bases and J 3 bases; nucleotides not matched to a gene: 16. The germline V gene has CDR1 MDHEN and CDR2 SYDVKM. CDR3 length equals 20 residues. CDR3: CASSSRSGQGSMGGANVLTF. The CDR3 coding sequence is TGTGCCAGCAGTTCTCGCTCCGGACAGGGGTCGATGGGTGGGGCCAACGTCCTGACTTTC.

Notes on this clone: Other DNA sequences in the same sample also yield this CDR3. The chain carries TRBV7-9 and TRBJ2-5, with 11 bases identical to TRBD1. The germline CDR1 and CDR2 sequences are SEHNR and FQNEAQ (reference sequence). CDR3 length: 15 residues. V lost 3 bases to trimming and J lost 4 bases; unmatched junction nucleotides: 4. The CDR3 DNA sequence: TGTGCCAGCAGCTTGGGGACAGGGGGTAGAGAGACCCAGTACTTC. It specifies CASSLGTGGRETQYF.

The chain links TRBV5-6 to TRBJ2-7, with 8 bases fitting TRBD1. Germline CDR1 and CDR2: SGHDT and YYEEEE. The trim removed 4 bases at V and 3 bases at J, leaving 6 bases unmatched. This CDR3 has 14 residues. The CDR3 DNA reads TGTGCCAGCAGCCCAGAGACAGGGGACTACGAGCAGTACTTC. Its translation is CASSPETGDYEQYF.

The V and J genes are TRBV29-1 and TRBJ1-2; D remains ambiguous. The ends were cut back, 4 bases at V and 4 bases at J, with 16 bases in the middle. CDR1 SQVTM and CDR2 ANQGSEA come from the germline V gene. The length of the CDR3 is 14 residues. The CDR3, as DNA: TGCAGCGTTGTAGGTTCGGGGTCGGGCTATGGCTACACCTTC. As protein: CSVVGSGSGYGYTF.

The rearrangement links TRBV19 to TRBJ1-2; possible D gene TRBD1, 6 bases. V lost 8 bases, J lost 4 bases, and 23 bases lay in between. The CDR3 totals 16 residues. Germline V CDR1 and CDR2: LNHDA, SQIVND (reference sequence). CDR3 DNA: TGTGCCAGTGGCAGATCCGGGACACAGCTACTCTATGGCTACACCTTC. Protein sequence: CASGRSGTQLLYGYTF. The variable domain in full, completed from reference TRBV19 and TRBJ1-2, reads DGGITQSPKYLFRKEGQNVTLSCEQNLNHDAMYWYRQDPGQGLRLIYYSQIVNDFQKGDIAEGYSVSREKKESFPLTVTSAQKNPTAFYLCASGRSGTQLLYGYTFGSGTRLTVV.

This chain links TRBV28 with TRBJ1-1; weak D call: TRBD1 (5 bases). V dropped 3 bases and J dropped 9 bases, with 17 bases sitting between them. Germline V gives CDR1 MDHEN, CDR2 SYDVKM. This CDR3 has 14 amino acids. The CDR3 nucleotides are TGTGCCAGCAGTTTCGGGGGACTGGGTCCCAAAGCTTTCTTT. Amino acids: CASSFGGLGPKAFF.

The V call is TRBV2, the J call TRBJ2-2, with TRBD1 matching over 9 bases. The CDR3 runs to 18 residues. Trimming at V came to 5 bases and at J to 2 bases, leaving 12 bases not matched to a gene. The germline CDR1 and CDR2 sequences are SNHLY and FYNNEI. CDR3 protein: CASSSLGRGQGNTGELFF. The DNA of the CDR3 is TGTGCCAGCAGTTCCTTGGGTCGGGGACAGGGAAACACCGGGGAGCTGTTTTTT.

This clone was picked up a small number of times. The chain recombines TRBV30 with TRBJ2-2; D may be TRBD2 (6 bases). The CDR3 is made up of 16 amino acids. Per germline, CDR1 GTSNPN and CDR2 SVGIG (reference sequence). V was clipped by 0 bases and J by 1 base, with 12 bases between them. The DNA for the CDR3 is TGTGCCTGGAGTGTTCGGAGGGGTGGGAACACCGGGGAGCTGTTTTTT. Protein sequence: CAWSVRRGGNTGELFF.

The chain carries TRBV5-5 and TRBJ2-7, with TRBD1 identical over 11 bases. V lost 4 bases, J lost 4 bases, and 7 bases stayed unmatched. The CDR3 extends over 15 amino acids. The germline V gene has CDR1 SGHKS and CDR2 YYEKEE (reference sequence). This CDR3 reads CASSHGQGAGYEQYF. CDR3 coding DNA: TGTGCCAGCAGCCATGGACAGGGGGCAGGGTACGAGCAGTACTTC.

The V and J genes are TRBV19 and TRBJ1-2; 8 bases map to TRBD1. CDR1 and CDR2 from the germline V gene are LNHDA and SQIVND (reference sequence). This CDR3 spans 14 amino acids. The ends lost 8 bases at V and 3 bases at J; junction bases unmatched: 8. The CDR3 DNA follows: TGTGCCAGTCAACTACAGGGGGAGGACTATGGCTACACCTTC. Translating it yields CASQLQGEDYGYTF.

The genes are TRBV28 and TRBJ1-2; no clear D gene. CDR1 and CDR2 (germline): MDHEN, SYDVKM. CDR3 size: 14 residues. V gave up 4 bases and J gave up 0 bases, with 9 bases separating them. In DNA, the CDR3 is TGTGCCAGCAGTTGGGGAGCTTCTAACTATGGCTACACCTTC. Translating it yields CASSWGASNYGYTF.

In its sample, this clone was seen once. CDR3 amino acids: CASSPQRLSGNTIYF. In nucleotides, the CDR3 is TGTGCCAGCAGCCCACAACGCCTCTCTGGAAACACCATATATTTT. This chain uses TRBV7-8 with TRBJ1-3; D is unresolved. The CDR3 contains 15 residues. CDR1 and CDR2 from the germline V gene are SGHVS and FQNEAQ. Trimming took 5 bases from V and 0 from J, leaving 11 bases between them.

The rearrangement joins TRBV10-3 to TRBJ1-2, with 7 bases identical to TRBD1. CDR1 is ENHRY, CDR2 SYGVKD, per germline. The CDR3 is 14 amino acids. V dropped 4 bases and J dropped 3; count of bases not matched to a gene: 5. The CDR3: CAISGDRTDYGYTF. The CDR3 DNA sequence: TGTGCCATCAGTGGGGACAGAACGGACTATGGCTACACCTTC.

The chain employs TRBV6-6 and TRBJ1-1; no clear D gene. The germline CDR1 and CDR2 sequences are MNHNY and SVGAGI (reference sequence). The CDR3 spans 15 residues. Deletions cut 0 bases from V and 1 base from J, with 9 bases between. Written as DNA, the CDR3 is TGTGCCAGCAGTTACTCTAACGGGAAGAACACTGAAGCTTTCTTT. Amino acids: CASSYSNGKNTEAFF.

The CDR3 loop is CASSRAYNEQFF. DNA for the CDR3: TGTGCCAGCAGCCGGGCCTACAATGAGCAGTTCTTC. This chain joins TRBV11-3 and TRBJ2-1; unclear D gene. The CDR3 contains 12 residues. Trimming took 5 bases from V and 2 from J, leaving 4 bases between them. Germline CDR1 is SGHNT and CDR2 is YENEEA.

This clone was detected only once. One end of the junction does not line up with germline, which may come from a read error. This chain connects TRBV19 to TRBJ1-1; D might be TRBD1 (6 bases). CDR1 is LNHDA, CDR2 SQIVND, per germline (reference sequence). CDR3 length: 14 residues. The CDR3 coding sequence is TGTGCCAATAGTATAGGCAGGGGCAACACTGAAGCTTTCTTT. Amino acid sequence: CANSIGRGNTEAFF.